This section outlines one TCR beta chain sequence together with its context. Measured with immunoSEQ multiplex PCR; TCRdb has only the in-frame clones, and not every one. Of fewer than 95,000 clones listed, around nine tenths are singletons. These data are taken from a study of T cell changes during pregnancy in multiple sclerosis. Sequenced material: peripheral blood, taken in the first trimester of pregnancy. This clonotype was obtained from a female donor in good health, enrolled as a control in a pregnancy study.

CDR3: CASSLTSLIWGSTGELFF. In DNA form, the CDR3 reads TGTGCCAGCAGCTTGACTAGCTTGATATGGGGGTCCACCGGGGAGCTGTTTTTT. The chain links TRBV5-6 to TRBJ2-2; D may be TRBD2 (6 bases). The CDR3 is made up of 18 amino acids. V lost 1 base and J 4 bases, leaving 20 bases between the germline ends. Germline values: CDR1 SGHDT, CDR2 YYEEEE.